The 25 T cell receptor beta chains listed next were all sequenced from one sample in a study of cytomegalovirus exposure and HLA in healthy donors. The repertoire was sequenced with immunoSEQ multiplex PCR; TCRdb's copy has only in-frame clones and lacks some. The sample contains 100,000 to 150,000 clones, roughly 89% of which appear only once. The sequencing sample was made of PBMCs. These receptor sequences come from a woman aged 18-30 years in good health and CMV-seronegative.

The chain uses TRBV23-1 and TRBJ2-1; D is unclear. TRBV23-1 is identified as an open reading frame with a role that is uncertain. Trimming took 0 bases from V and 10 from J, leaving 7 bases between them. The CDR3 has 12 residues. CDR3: CASSQSFREQFF. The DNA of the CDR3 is TGCGCCAGCAGTCAATCCTTCAGGGAGCAGTTCTTC.

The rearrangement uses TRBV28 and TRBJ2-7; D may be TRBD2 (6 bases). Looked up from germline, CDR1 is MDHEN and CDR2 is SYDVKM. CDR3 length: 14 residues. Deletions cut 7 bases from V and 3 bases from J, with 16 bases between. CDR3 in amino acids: CASKSGGANYEQYF. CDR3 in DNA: TGTGCCAGCAAATCCGGCGGGGCCAACTACGAGCAGTACTTC.

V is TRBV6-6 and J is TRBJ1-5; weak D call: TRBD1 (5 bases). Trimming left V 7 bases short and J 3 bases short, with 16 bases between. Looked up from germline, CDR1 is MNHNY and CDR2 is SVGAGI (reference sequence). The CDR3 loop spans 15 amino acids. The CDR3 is CASTWGVGVNQPQHF. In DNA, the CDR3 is TGTGCCAGCACTTGGGGGGTCGGGGTCAATCAGCCCCAGCATTTT.

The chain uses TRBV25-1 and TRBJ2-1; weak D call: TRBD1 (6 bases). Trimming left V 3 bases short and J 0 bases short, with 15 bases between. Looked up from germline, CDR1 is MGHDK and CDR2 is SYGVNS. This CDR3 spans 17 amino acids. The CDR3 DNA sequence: TGTGCCAGCAGTGACCCAGGGGTGGGGGCCTCCTACAATGAGCAGTTCTTC. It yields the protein CASSDPGVGASYNEQFF. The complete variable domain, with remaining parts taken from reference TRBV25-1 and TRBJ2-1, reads EADIYQTPRYLVIGTGKKITLECSQTMGHDKMYWYQQDPGMELHLIHYSYGVNSTEKGDLSSESTVSRIRTEHFPLTLESARPSHTSQYLCASSDPGVGASYNEQFFGPGTRLTVL.

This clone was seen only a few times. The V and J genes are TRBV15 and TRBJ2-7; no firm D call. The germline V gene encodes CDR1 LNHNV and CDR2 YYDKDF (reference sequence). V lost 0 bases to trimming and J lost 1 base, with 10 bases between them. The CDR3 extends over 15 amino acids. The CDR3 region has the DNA TGTGCCACCAGCAGAGATCAGGTCTCATCCTACGAGCAGTACTTC. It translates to CATSRDQVSSYEQYF.

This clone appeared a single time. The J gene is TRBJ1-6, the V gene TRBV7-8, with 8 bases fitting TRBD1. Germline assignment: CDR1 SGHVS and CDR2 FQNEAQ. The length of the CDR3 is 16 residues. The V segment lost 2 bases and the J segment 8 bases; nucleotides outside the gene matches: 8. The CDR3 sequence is CASSLFLDRGDSPLHF. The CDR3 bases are TGTGCCAGCAGCTTATTCCTCGACAGGGGAGATTCACCCCTCCACTTT.

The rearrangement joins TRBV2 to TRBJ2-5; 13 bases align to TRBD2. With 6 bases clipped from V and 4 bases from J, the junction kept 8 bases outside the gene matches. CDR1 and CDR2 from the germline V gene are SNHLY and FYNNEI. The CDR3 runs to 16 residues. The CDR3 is CASSELLAGGGETQYF. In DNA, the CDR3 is TGTGCCAGCAGCGAGCTACTAGCGGGGGGGGGAGAGACCCAGTACTTC.

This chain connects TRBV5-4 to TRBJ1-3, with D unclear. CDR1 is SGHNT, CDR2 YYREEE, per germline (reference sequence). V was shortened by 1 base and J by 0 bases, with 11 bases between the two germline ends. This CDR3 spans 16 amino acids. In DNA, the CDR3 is TGTGCCAGCAGCTTGAAGGCAGGATTCTCTGGAAACACCATATATTTT. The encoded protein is CASSLKAGFSGNTIYF.

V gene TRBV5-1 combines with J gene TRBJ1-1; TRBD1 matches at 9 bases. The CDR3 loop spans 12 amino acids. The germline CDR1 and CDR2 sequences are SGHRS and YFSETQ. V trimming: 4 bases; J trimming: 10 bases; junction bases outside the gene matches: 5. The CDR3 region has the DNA TGCGCCAGCAGCAGGGACAGGGACGGAGCTTTCTTT. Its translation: CASSRDRDGAFF.

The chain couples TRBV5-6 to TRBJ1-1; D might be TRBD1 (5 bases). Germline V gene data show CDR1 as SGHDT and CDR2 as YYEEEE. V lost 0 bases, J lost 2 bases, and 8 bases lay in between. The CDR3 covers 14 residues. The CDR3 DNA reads TGTGCCAGCAGCTTGGAACAGGTAAACACTGAAGCTTTCTTT. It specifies CASSLEQVNTEAFF.

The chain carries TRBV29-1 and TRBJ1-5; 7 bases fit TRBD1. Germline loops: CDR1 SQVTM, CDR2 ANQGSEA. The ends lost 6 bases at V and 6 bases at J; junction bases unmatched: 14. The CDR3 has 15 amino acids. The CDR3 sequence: CSVRTGGGRGQPQHF. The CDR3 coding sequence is TGCAGCGTCCGGACAGGTGGGGGCCGAGGTCAGCCCCAGCATTTT.

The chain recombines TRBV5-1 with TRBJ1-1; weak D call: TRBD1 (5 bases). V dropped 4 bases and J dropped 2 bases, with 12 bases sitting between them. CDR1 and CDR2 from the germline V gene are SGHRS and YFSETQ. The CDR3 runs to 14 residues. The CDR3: CASSPTRDNTEAFF. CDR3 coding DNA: TGCGCCAGCAGCCCGACTAGGGACAACACTGAAGCTTTCTTT.

This CDR3 is CASSLFDRGYTF. CDR3 sequence (DNA): TGTGCCAGCAGCCTATTCGACAGGGGCTACACCTTC. The chain uses TRBV9 and TRBJ1-2, with D maybe TRBD1 (6 bases). Trimming took 4 bases from V and 8 from J, leaving 12 bases between them. The CDR3 is 12 amino acids. Looked up from germline, CDR1 is SGDLS and CDR2 is YYNGEE.

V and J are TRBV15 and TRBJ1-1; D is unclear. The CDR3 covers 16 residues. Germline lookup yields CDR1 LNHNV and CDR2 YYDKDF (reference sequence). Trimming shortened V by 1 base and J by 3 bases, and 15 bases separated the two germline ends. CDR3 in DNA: TGTGCCACCAGCAGAGGAGAGTTAGGGAGGGACACTGAAGCTTTCTTT. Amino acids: CATSRGELGRDTEAFF.

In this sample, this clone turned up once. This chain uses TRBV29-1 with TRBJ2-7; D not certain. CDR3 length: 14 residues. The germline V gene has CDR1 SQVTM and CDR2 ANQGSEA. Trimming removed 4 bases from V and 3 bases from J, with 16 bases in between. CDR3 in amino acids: CSVGAAGSGYEQYF. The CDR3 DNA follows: TGCAGCGTTGGGGCAGCTGGATCTGGCTACGAGCAGTACTTC.

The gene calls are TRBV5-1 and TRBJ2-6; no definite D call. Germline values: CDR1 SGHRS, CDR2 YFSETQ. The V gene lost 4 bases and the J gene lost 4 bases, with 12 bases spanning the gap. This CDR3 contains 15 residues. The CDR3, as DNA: TGCGCCAGCAGCGGAGAGGCGCCAGGGGCCAACGTCCTGACTTTC. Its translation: CASSGEAPGANVLTF.

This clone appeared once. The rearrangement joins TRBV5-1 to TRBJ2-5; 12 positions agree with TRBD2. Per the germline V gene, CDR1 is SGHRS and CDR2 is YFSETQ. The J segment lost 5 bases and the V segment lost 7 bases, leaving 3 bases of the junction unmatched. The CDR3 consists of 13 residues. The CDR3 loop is CASSGLAGETQYF. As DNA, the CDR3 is TGCGCCAGCTCCGGACTAGCGGGGGAGACCCAGTACTTC.

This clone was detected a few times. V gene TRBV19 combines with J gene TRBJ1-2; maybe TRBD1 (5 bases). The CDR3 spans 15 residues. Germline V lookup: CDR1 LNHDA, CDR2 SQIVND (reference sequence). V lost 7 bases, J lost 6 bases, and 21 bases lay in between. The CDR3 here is CASTPYLSGLDGYTF. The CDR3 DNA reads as TGTGCCAGTACCCCATACCTCTCAGGGTTGGATGGCTACACCTTC.

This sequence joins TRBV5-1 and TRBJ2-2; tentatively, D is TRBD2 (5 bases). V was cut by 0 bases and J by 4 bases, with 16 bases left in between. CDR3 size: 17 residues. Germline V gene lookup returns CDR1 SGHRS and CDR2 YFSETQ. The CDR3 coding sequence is TGCGCCAGCAGCTTGGGCCCTGGACTGGCGGGCACCGGGGAGCTGTTTTTT. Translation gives CASSLGPGLAGTGELFF.

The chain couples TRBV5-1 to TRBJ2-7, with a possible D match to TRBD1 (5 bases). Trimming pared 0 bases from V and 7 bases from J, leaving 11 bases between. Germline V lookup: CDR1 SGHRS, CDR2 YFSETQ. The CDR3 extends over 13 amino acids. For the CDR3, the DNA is TGCGCCAGCAGCTTGGGGGCCGACAGAGAGCAGTACTTC. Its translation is CASSLGADREQYF.

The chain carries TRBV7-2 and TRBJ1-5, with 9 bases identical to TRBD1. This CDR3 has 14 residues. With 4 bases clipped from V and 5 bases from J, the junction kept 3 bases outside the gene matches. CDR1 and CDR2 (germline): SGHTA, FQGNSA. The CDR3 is CASSSRTGDQPQHF. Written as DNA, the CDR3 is TGTGCCAGCAGCTCCCGGACAGGGGATCAGCCCCAGCATTTT.

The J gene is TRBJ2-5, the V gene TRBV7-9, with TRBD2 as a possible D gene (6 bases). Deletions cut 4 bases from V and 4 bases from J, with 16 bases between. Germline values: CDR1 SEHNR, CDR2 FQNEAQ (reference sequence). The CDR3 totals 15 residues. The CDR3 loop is CASSSRVGRSETQYF. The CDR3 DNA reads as TGTGCCAGCAGCTCCCGAGTGGGGAGGTCAGAGACCCAGTACTTC. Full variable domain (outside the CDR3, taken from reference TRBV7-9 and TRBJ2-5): DTGVSQNPRHKITKRGQNVTFRCDPISEHNRLYWYRQTLGQGPEFLTYFQNEAQLEKSRLLSDRFSAERPKGSFSTLEIQRTEQGDSAMYLCASSSRVGRSETQYFGPGTRLLVL.

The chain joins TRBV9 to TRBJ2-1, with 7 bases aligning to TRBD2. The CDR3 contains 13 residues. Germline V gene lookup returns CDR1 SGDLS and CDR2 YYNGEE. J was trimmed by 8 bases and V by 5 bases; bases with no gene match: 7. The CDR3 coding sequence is TGTGCCAGCAGTCCCGGCGGGGGTGATGAGCAGTTCTTC. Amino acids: CASSPGGGDEQFF.

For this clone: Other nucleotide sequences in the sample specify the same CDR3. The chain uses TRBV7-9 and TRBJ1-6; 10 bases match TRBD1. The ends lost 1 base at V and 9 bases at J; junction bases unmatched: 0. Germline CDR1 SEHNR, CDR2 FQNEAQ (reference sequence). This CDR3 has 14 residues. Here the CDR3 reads CASSLGTGGSPLHF. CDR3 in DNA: TGTGCCAGCAGCTTAGGGACAGGGGGTTCACCCCTCCACTTT.

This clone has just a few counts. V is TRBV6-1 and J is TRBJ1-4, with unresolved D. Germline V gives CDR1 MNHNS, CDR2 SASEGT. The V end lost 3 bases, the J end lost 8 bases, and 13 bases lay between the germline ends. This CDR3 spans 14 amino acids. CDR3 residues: CASSDRPEEEKLFF. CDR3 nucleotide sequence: TGTGCCAGCAGTGACCGGCCAGAGGAAGAAAAACTGTTTTTT.